These 18 T cell receptor beta chains share one sample of origin, sequenced in a study of beta chain features in type 1 diabetes. General study results and limits: A moderate, significant TCRB CDR3 shortening appeared in type 1 diabetes across four CD4+ subsets.

Expressed TCRB transcripts were sequenced after all isolated RNA was converted to cDNA. Assay used: immunoSEQ multiplex PCR; TCRdb lists only in-frame clones, some missing. This table holds a few hundred thousand clones, about 14% found once. No antigen is known for these receptors. The source material was naive CD4+ T cells from blood. The receptors were gathered from a man aged 30-40 years with type 1 diabetes.

The chain employs TRBV27 and TRBJ2-3; a weak D match, TRBD2 (6 bases). CDR1 MNHEY and CDR2 SMNVEV come from the germline V gene (reference sequence). Trimming left V 8 bases short and J 6 bases short, with 15 bases between. The CDR3 sequence is 13 residues long. The CDR3 region is CASVAGNGDTQYF. DNA for the CDR3: TGTGCCAGCGTTGCGGGGAATGGGGATACGCAGTATTTT.

This clone has more than one count but fewer than ten. The chain has TRBV5-1 and TRBJ2-7; 11 nucleotides match TRBD1. Germline CDR1 SGHRS, CDR2 YFSETQ. V shed 4 bases, J shed 5 bases, and the junction held 2 bases outside the gene matches. This CDR3 has 13 residues. The CDR3 here is CASSGGQGDEQYF. In DNA form, the CDR3 reads TGCGCCAGCAGCGGGGGACAGGGGGACGAGCAGTACTTC.

The J gene is TRBJ1-2, the V gene TRBV6-5; D perhaps matches TRBD1 (5 bases). Germline lookup yields CDR1 MNHEY and CDR2 SVGAGI. The CDR3 loop spans 15 amino acids. Trimming took off 10 bases at V and 0 bases at J, with 18 bases between the two ends. The CDR3 DNA is TGTGCCACATCCGACAGTATAACAGCTAACTATGGCTACACCTTC. Its translation: CATSDSITANYGYTF.

The chain couples TRBV30 to TRBJ1-5, with D possibly matching TRBD1 (6 bases). Trimming removed 2 bases at V and 5 bases at J, with 10 bases between. Germline CDR1 reads GTSNPN; CDR2 reads SVGIG (reference sequence). CDR3 size: 13 residues. This CDR3 is CAWSSGVDQPQHF. DNA of the CDR3: TGTGCCTGGAGTTCAGGGGTGGATCAGCCCCAGCATTTT.

V gene TRBV18 combines with J gene TRBJ2-1, with D unclear. The CDR3 is 12 amino acids. The germline V and J ends were trimmed by 0 bases and 10 bases, with 7 bases remaining between them. Germline assignment: CDR1 KGHSH and CDR2 LQKENI. The CDR3 loop is CASSPPLREQFF. CDR3 coding DNA: TGTGCCAGCTCACCACCACTCCGAGAGCAGTTCTTC. Together with reference TRBV18 and TRBJ2-1, the CDR3 gives the full variable domain: NAGVMQNPRHLVRRRGQEARLRCSPMKGHSHVYWYRQLPEEGLKFMVYLQKENIIDESGMPKERFSAEFPKEGPSILRIQQVVRGDSAAYFCASSPPLREQFFGPGTRLTVL.

This clone was seen a handful of times. V gene TRBV19 combines with J gene TRBJ1-5; 10 bases are a match to TRBD1. This CDR3 is built from 14 residues. The germline V gene encodes CDR1 LNHDA and CDR2 SQIVND (reference sequence). The V gene end was trimmed by 4 bases and the J gene end by 11 bases; junction bases not matched to a gene: 8. The CDR3 sequence is CASSTGQGERAQHF. The DNA for the CDR3 is TGTGCCAGTAGTACTGGACAGGGGGAACGTGCCCAGCATTTT.

The sample holds a few counts of this clone. The J gene is TRBJ1-4, the V gene TRBV10-3; D may be TRBD1 (5 bases). Per germline, CDR1 ENHRY and CDR2 SYGVKD. This CDR3 region has 13 residues. The ends were cut back, 6 bases at V and 8 bases at J, with 13 bases in the middle. The CDR3 nucleotides read TGTGCCATCAGGGGGGGAGTCGGAGAAAAACTGTTTTTT. Translation: CAIRGGVGEKLFF.

This clone was seen a handful of times. The chain combines TRBV5-1 with TRBJ1-1, with D perhaps matching TRBD1 (5 bases). The length of the CDR3 is 15 residues. Germline CDR1 SGHRS, CDR2 YFSETQ. V was cut by 5 bases and J by 4 bases, with 18 bases left in between. The CDR3 spells CASSRGDADLTEAFF. The CDR3 nucleotides are TGCGCCAGCAGTAGGGGTGACGCCGATCTCACTGAAGCTTTCTTT. The variable domain in full, with the rest retrieved from reference TRBV5-1 and TRBJ1-1, is KAGVTQTPRYLIKTRGQQVTLSCSPISGHRSVSWYQQTPGQGLQFLFEYFSETQRNKGNFPGRFSGRQFSNSRSEMNVSTLELGDSALYLCASSRGDADLTEAFFGQGTRLTVV.

Regarding this clone: Other DNA sequences within the sample encode an identical CDR3. The chain carries TRBV29-1 and TRBJ2-3, with TRBD1 as a possible D gene (5 bases). Germline V gene lookup returns CDR1 SQVTM and CDR2 ANQGSEA. The CDR3 extends over 13 amino acids. V was shortened by 3 bases and J by 2 bases, with 9 bases between the two germline ends. CDR3 DNA sequence: TGCAGCGTTGACCTCAGGGCCACAGATACGCAGTATTTT. Amino acids: CSVDLRATDTQYF.

The V gene is TRBV6-5, the J gene TRBJ2-7; TRBD2 might be the D (6 bases). Trimming cost V 6 bases and J 2 bases, with 14 bases left between them. This CDR3 contains 14 residues. The germline gives CDR1 MNHEY, CDR2 SVGAGI. The CDR3 sequence is CASRTRDLPYEQYF. CDR3 nucleotide sequence: TGTGCCAGCAGGACCCGGGACTTACCCTACGAGCAGTACTTC.

This clone was seen more than once but under ten times. This chain uses TRBV10-3 with TRBJ2-7; 8 nucleotides line up with TRBD1. V trimming: 6 bases; J trimming: 1 base; junction bases outside the gene matches: 5. The CDR3 extends over 14 amino acids. Germline CDR1 and CDR2: ENHRY and SYGVKD. CDR3 coding DNA: TGTGCCATCAGATCGGACAGGGCATCCTACGAGCAGTACTTC. Its translation: CAIRSDRASYEQYF.

The CDR3 DNA reads TGTGCCTGGTCCCTCGGAGGTCGGACAGATACGCAGTATTTT. Amino acid sequence: CAWSLGGRTDTQYF. The genes are TRBV30 and TRBJ2-3; D possibly corresponds to TRBD2 (5 bases). The germline V gene has CDR1 GTSNPN and CDR2 SVGIG (reference sequence). The CDR3 is made up of 14 amino acids. V lost 5 bases and J lost 3, with 15 bases in between.

This chain links TRBV5-4 with TRBJ2-1, with D perhaps TRBD1 (5 bases). The CDR3 extends over 16 amino acids. CDR1 and CDR2 from the germline V gene are SGHNT and YYREEE (reference sequence). Trimming cost V 0 bases and J 3 bases, with 13 bases left between them. In DNA, the CDR3 is TGTGCCAGCAGCTTGGGAGGCAGGGTCGACTACAATGAGCAGTTCTTC. It yields the protein CASSLGGRVDYNEQFF.

This clone has a handful of counts. This sequence joins TRBV5-1 and TRBJ2-3, with a tentative D call TRBD2 (5 bases). The CDR3 sequence is 16 residues long. Trimming removed 1 base at V and 4 bases at J, with 16 bases between. Looked up from germline, CDR1 is SGHRS and CDR2 is YFSETQ. This chain's CDR3 is CASSLRSAASADTQYF. CDR3 DNA sequence: TGCGCCAGCAGCTTGAGGTCAGCGGCTAGTGCAGATACGCAGTATTTT.

This CDR3 reads CASSQFRTVYNSPLHF. Here the CDR3 DNA reads TGCGCCAGCAGTCAATTCAGGACAGTCTATAATTCACCCCTCCACTTT. The chain carries TRBV23-1 and TRBJ1-6; D possibly corresponds to TRBD1 (6 bases). TRBV23-1 is given ORF status, its function remaining uncertain. This CDR3 has 16 residues. V lost 1 base to trimming and J lost 3 bases, with 10 bases between them.

The CDR3 bases are TGTGCCAGCAGTTCGTATATCGGACTAGGTAACGACATTCAGTACTTC. Its protein product is CASSSYIGLGNDIQYF. This chain joins TRBV27 and TRBJ2-4; the match to TRBD2 covers 7 bases. Germline V gives CDR1 MNHEY, CDR2 SMNVEV (reference sequence). Germline trimming cut 4 bases from V and 8 bases from J; bases unmatched to any gene: 14. The CDR3 consists of 16 residues.

This chain uses TRBV7-2 with TRBJ1-2; D may be TRBD1 (5 bases). CDR1 SGHTA and CDR2 FQGNSA come from the germline V gene. V was pared by 1 base and J by 8 bases, with 23 bases between. The CDR3 sequence is 17 residues long. In DNA, the CDR3 is TGTGCCAGCAGCTTAGGGATCGGGGGTCAGGGATTAAGCGGCTACACCTTC. Protein sequence: CASSLGIGGQGLSGYTF.

The rearrangement joins TRBV5-1 to TRBJ2-1, with 9 positions matching TRBD2. The germline V gene has CDR1 SGHRS and CDR2 YFSETQ. This CDR3 contains 15 residues. V gave up 5 bases and J gave up 0 bases; unmatched junction bases: 3. CDR3 sequence: CASSSSGNSYNEQFF. The CDR3 DNA follows: TGCGCCAGCAGTTCTAGCGGGAACTCCTACAATGAGCAGTTCTTC.